The 4 T cell receptor beta chains listed next were all sequenced from one sample in a study of blood T cell repertoires in COVID-19. Profiling relied on immunoSEQ multiplex PCR, and the TCRdb table lists in-frame clones only, not all of them. The profile shows roughly 250,000 clones, roughly 90% of them singletons. Sequenced input: PBMCs or T cells enriched from blood (not recorded which). These receptors all stem from a woman aged 40 to 55 with acute COVID-19.

This clone is a singleton in its sample. The chain joins TRBV9 to TRBJ1-2; 8 nucleotides align to TRBD1. V was pared by 3 bases and J by 6 bases, with 13 bases of the junction left unmatched. Looked up from germline, CDR1 is SGDLS and CDR2 is YYNGEE. This CDR3 spans 16 amino acids. This CDR3 reads CASSASSVQGGDGYTF. DNA for the CDR3: TGTGCCAGCAGCGCCTCCAGTGTACAGGGGGGAGATGGCTACACCTTC.

The J gene is TRBJ2-2, the V gene TRBV19; D unclear. The CDR3 extends over 15 amino acids. Germline V gene lookup returns CDR1 LNHDA and CDR2 SQIVND (reference sequence). The ends were cut back, 6 bases at V and 4 bases at J, with 15 bases in the middle. Written as DNA, the CDR3 is TGTGCCAGTAGCCTCCCTTCTCAGGTCACCGGGGAGCTGTTTTTT. It translates to CASSLPSQVTGELFF.

The gene calls are TRBV1 and TRBJ2-3; TRBD2, as called in the table, went unchecked against the DNA. TRBV1 is shown as a pseudogene. This CDR3 contains 17 residues. CDR3 sequence (DNA): TGCACCAGCAGCCAAGACCCCCTGACGGGGGGGCCTGGTACGCAGTATTTT. Its translation: CTSSQDPLTGGPGTQYF.

The CDR3, as DNA: TGTGCCACCAGTCTAGGCAGTTTTAATCAGCCCCAGCATTTT. Its translation is CATSLGSFNQPQHF. V gene TRBV24-1 combines with J gene TRBJ1-5; D is ambiguous. This CDR3 contains 14 residues. CDR1 KGHDR and CDR2 SFDVKD come from the germline V gene. Trimming removed 6 bases from V and 4 bases from J, with 12 bases in between.